Presented here are 11 T cell receptor beta chains from one specimen sequenced in a study of naive and memory T cell subsets. An equimolar mix of two oligonucleotides served as the beta constant-region primer for TRBC1 and TRBC2. Ligated cDNA was amplified by four rounds of PCR with nested alpha and beta constant-region primers and SP2. TCRdb used MiXCR to reprocess the UMI-ligation and nested PCR reads, holding one entry per CDR3 protein. The data show around 29,000 distinct CDR3 sequences, about a fifth seen once. The sequencing sample was made of effector memory CD4+ T cells from blood. Stated subset: effector memory, CD45RA- CD27-. These receptor sequences come from a human donor in good health.

The chain couples TRBV18 to TRBJ1-6; no clear D gene. V was pared by 0 bases and J by 8 bases, with 17 bases between. Germline-derived CDR1 and CDR2 are KGHSH and LQKENI. The CDR3 is 17 residues long. The CDR3 nucleotides are TGTGCCAGCTCACCACCTAACTCCCGGTCCGTGGATTCACCCCTCCACTTT. Translated: CASSPPNSRSVDSPLHF. The variable domain in full, with the rest retrieved from reference TRBV18 and TRBJ1-6, is NAGVMQNPRHLVRRRGQEARLRCSPMKGHSHVYWYRQLPEEGLKFMVYLQKENIIDESGMPKERFSAEFPKEGPSILRIQQVVRGDSAAYFCASSPPNSRSVDSPLHFGNGTRLTVT.

The DNA of the CDR3 is TGTGCCAGCAGTGAGAGAGTGCGGTCACCCCTCCACTTT. Translating it yields CASSERVRSPLHF. The chain is built from TRBV6-2 or TRBV6-3 and TRBJ1-6; D remains ambiguous. V was cut by 5 bases and J by 10 bases, with 12 bases left in between. Germline V CDR1 and CDR2: MNHEY, SVGEGT. CDR3 length: 13 residues.

This clonotype has a count of ten or more. The chain combines TRBV12-3 or TRBV12-4 with TRBJ1-4; TRBD1 is a possible D gene (5 bases). Trimming removed 0 bases from V and 13 bases from J, with 21 bases in between. The CDR3 has 16 residues. The CDR3 DNA is TGTGCCAGCAGTTTAGCAACGGCAGGCACAAGGGGAGGACTGTTTTTT. It encodes CASSLATAGTRGGLFF.

The table lists this clonotype with a few counts. The J gene is TRBJ1-2, the V gene TRBV28, with TRBD1 matching 8 bases. The V and J ends lost 4 bases and 2 bases, in that order; junction bases with no gene match: 6. Germline values: CDR1 MDHEN, CDR2 SYDVKM. The CDR3 contains 15 residues. CDR3 in amino acids: CASSSGTGSNYGYTF. The CDR3 bases are TGTGCCAGCAGTTCGGGGACAGGATCAAACTATGGCTACACCTTC.

The chain combines TRBV6-5 with TRBJ1-1, with D possibly being TRBD1 (5 bases). Between the trimmed V and J ends, which lost 6 bases and 6 bases, there was a span of 11 bases. This CDR3 comprises 12 residues. Germline CDR1 is MNHEY and CDR2 is SVGAGI. The CDR3 reads CASSPGGSEAFF. CDR3 nucleotide sequence: TGTGCCAGCAGCCCTGGGGGGTCTGAAGCTTTCTTT.

This clonotype was detected ten times or more. The rearrangement joins TRBV18 to TRBJ1-5; D is uncertain. The CDR3 extends over 15 amino acids. Trimming shortened V by 3 bases and J by 2 bases, and 11 bases separated the two germline ends. Germline CDR1 KGHSH, CDR2 LQKENI. For the CDR3, the DNA is TGTGCCAGCTCACCCACGGGCAGAGGCAATCAGCCCCAGCATTTT. Its protein is CASSPTGRGNQPQHF.

This sequence joins TRBV4-2 and TRBJ2-7, with 8 nucleotides matching TRBD2. CDR1 and CDR2 (germline): LGHNA, YNFKEQ. The CDR3 length is 15 residues. After removal of 0 bases from V and 2 bases from J, the junction contained 3 bases not matched to a gene. The chain's CDR3 is CASSQEASGPYEQYF. The CDR3 nucleotides are TGTGCCAGCAGCCAAGAAGCTAGCGGGCCCTACGAGCAGTACTTC.

This clonotype was picked up many times. The genes are TRBV19 and TRBJ1-1; D not resolved. CDR3 length: 12 amino acids. Trimming left V 3 bases short and J 8 bases short, with 10 bases between. CDR1 is LNHDA and CDR2 is SQIVND in the germline V gene (reference sequence). The CDR3 here is CASSMRWQEAFF. Here the CDR3 DNA reads TGTGCCAGTAGTATGAGGTGGCAGGAAGCTTTCTTT. The variable domain in full, completed from reference TRBV19 and TRBJ1-1, reads DGGITQSPKYLFRKEGQNVTLSCEQNLNHDAMYWYRQDPGQGLRLIYYSQIVNDFQKGDIAEGYSVSREKKESFPLTVTSAQKNPTAFYLCASSMRWQEAFFGQGTRLTVV.

The rearrangement joins TRBV27 to TRBJ2-6; no firm D call. V shed 1 base and J shed 0 bases, with 7 bases lying between them. Germline V gene lookup returns CDR1 MNHEY and CDR2 SMNVEV (reference sequence). The CDR3 has 16 residues. The CDR3 is CASSLFPSSGANVLTF. The CDR3 region has the DNA TGTGCCAGCAGTTTATTCCCGAGCTCTGGGGCCAACGTCCTGACTTTC.

This chain links TRBV2 with TRBJ1-3, with 9 bases matching TRBD1. This CDR3 region has 13 residues. V shed 8 bases and J 7 bases; nucleotides not matched to a gene: 6. CDR1 and CDR2 from the germline V gene are SNHLY and FYNNEI. CDR3 bases: TGTGCCAGCTTTTTTGGGACAGGGAACACCATATATTTT. Translated: CASFFGTGNTIYF.

The chain couples TRBV3-1 to TRBJ2-7; 9 bases agree with TRBD1. In germline, CDR1 is LGHDT, CDR2 YNNKEL (reference sequence). CDR3 length: 16 amino acids. J gave up 7 bases and V 3 bases, and 13 bases lay outside the gene matches. This CDR3 reads CASSQDRKGQGEEQYF. In DNA, the CDR3 is TGTGCCAGCAGCCAGGACAGAAAGGGACAGGGCGAAGAGCAGTACTTC.